The TCR beta chain described here comes from a study of blood T cell repertoires in COVID-19. The V gene end was trimmed by 6 bases and the J gene end by 0 bases; junction bases not matched to a gene: 8. Germline CDR1 is MDHEN and CDR2 is SYDVKM. The CDR3 totals 18 residues. Only in-frame clones appear in the TCRdb table, and some are missing; sequencing was by immunoSEQ multiplex PCR. The top ten hold roughly 5.8% of the sample, which has under 300,000 clones, about 83% seen once. This receptor was obtained from a man aged 80 or over with acute or convalescent COVID-19. The chain has TRBV28 and TRBJ2-6; TRBD2 matches at 10 bases. Sequencing was carried out using peripheral blood. The DNA of the CDR3 is TGTGCCAGCAGCTCGCTGACTAGCGGGCACTCTGGGGCCAACGTCCTGACTTTC. Translation: CASSSLTSGHSGANVLTF.